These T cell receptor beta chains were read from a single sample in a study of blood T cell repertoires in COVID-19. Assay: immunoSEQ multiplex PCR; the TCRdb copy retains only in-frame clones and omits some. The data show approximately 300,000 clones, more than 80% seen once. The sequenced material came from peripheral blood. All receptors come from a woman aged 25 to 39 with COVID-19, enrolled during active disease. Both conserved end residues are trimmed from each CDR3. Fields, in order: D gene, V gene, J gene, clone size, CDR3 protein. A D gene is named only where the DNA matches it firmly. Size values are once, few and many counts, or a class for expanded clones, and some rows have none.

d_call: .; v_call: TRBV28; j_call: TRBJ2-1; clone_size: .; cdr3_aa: ASIWASRNEQF
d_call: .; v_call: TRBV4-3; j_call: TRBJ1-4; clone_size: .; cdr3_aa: ASSQERMNFNEKLF
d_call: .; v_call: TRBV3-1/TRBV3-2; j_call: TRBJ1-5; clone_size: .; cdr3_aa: ASSPLGQPQH
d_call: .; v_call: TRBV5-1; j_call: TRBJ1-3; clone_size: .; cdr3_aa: ASSLNAGDSGNTIY
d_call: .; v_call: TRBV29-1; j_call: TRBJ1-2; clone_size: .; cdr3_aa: SVERDSLVSYT
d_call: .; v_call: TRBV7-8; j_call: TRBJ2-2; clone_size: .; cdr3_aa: ANSFRETGELF
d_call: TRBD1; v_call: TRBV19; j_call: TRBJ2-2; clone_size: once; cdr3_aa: ASSIEWTGYTGELF
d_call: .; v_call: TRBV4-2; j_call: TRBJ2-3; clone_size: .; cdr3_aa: ASSQAGTAAGRTQY
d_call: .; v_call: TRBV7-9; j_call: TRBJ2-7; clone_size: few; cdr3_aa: ASSFKGDSGEQY
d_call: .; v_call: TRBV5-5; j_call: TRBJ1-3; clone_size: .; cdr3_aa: ASSPGSSGNTIY
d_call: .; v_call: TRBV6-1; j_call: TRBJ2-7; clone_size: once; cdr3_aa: ASSDRRGSGAYEQY
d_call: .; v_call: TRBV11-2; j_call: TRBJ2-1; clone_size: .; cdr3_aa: ASSPRIEQF
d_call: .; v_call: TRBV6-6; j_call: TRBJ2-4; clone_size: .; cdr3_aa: ASSWPESKNIQY
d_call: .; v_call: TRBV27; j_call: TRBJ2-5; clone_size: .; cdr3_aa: ASSLTGNQETQY
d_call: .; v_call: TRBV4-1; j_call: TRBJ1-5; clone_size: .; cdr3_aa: ASSQVAVNQPQH
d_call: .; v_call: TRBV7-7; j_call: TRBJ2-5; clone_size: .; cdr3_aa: ASSPRGGGTQY
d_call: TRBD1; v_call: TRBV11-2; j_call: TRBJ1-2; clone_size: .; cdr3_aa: ASSPRTGISGYT
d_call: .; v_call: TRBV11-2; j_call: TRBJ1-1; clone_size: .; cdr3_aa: ASSLGLGRGGTEAF
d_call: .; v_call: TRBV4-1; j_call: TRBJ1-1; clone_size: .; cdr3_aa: ASRGTLKNTEAF
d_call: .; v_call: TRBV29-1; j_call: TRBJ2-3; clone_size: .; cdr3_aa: SVDQGNTDTQY
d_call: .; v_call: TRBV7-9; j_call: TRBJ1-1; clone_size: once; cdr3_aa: ASSISGMDTEAF
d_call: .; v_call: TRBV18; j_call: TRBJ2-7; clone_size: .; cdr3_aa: ASSPLIPGSDSYEQY
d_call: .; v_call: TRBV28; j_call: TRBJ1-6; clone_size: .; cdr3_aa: ASSTGNSPLH
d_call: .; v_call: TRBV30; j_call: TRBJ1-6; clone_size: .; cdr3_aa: AWSAGTNNNSPLH
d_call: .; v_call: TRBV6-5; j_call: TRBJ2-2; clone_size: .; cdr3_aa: ASSYSRVGTGELF
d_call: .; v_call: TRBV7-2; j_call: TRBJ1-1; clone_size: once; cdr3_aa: ASSFREFGTEAF
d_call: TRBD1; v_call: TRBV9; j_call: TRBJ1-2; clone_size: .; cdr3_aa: ASSVVGTGHGYT
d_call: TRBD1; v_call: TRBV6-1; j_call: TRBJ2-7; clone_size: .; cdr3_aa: ASSEVVRGTGTGNQKGY
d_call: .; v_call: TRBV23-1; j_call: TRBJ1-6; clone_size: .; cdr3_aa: ASSQQGRETPLH
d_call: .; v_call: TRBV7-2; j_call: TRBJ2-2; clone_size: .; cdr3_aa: ASSLTGELF
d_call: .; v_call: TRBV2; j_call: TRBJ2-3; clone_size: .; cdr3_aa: ASSPAFGGSSTDTQY